A selection of T cell receptor beta chains follows, all from one sample in a study of T cell responses to AZD1222 COVID-19 vaccine. Using immunoSEQ multiplex PCR, the repertoire was profiled, and TCRdb retains in-frame clones only, with some absent. The table lists approximately 150,000 clones, 92% of them singletons. The source was peripheral blood, collected on day 0 of AZD1222 vaccination. The receptors stem from an adult in good health. The CDR3 runs from the conserved cysteine through the conserved F or W. The D gene is left open where the match is weak. Expanded clones get a size class; other rows say once, few or many, or leave the size out.

j_call | d_call | v_call | clone_size | cdr3_nt | cdr3_aa
TRBJ1-1 | TRBD1 | TRBV19 | . | TGTGCCAGTACCTCGGACAGGGGGAACACTGAAGCTTTCTTT | CASTSDRGNTEAFF
TRBJ2-5 | TRBD2 | TRBV28 | once | TGTGCCAGCACGGGACTAGCGAGTCGGGAGACCCAGTACTTC | CASTGLASRETQYF
TRBJ2-7 | TRBD2 | TRBV19 | . | TGTGCCAGTAGTATAACGGGCGGGAGTTACTCCGAGCAGTACTTC | CASSITGGSYSEQYF
TRBJ2-5 | . | TRBV5-5 | . | TGTGCCAGCAGCTTTTCCCGGGCGGAGACCCAGTACTTC | CASSFSRAETQYF
TRBJ2-7 | TRBD2 | TRBV5-4 | . | TGTGCCAGCAGCTTGGGCCCCCTCGTTAGCGGGGCGTCCTACGAGCAGTACTTC | CASSLGPLVSGASYEQYF
TRBJ2-3 | TRBD1 | TRBV19 | . | TGTGCCAGTAGTCTCCAGGGGGAGTCAGATACGCAGTATTTT | CASSLQGESDTQYF
TRBJ2-3 | TRBD2 | TRBV10-1 | . | TGCGCCAGCAGTGAGTCTGGGACTAGCGGGAGATGGAGGGGGACAGATACGCAGTATTTT | CASSESGTSGRWRGTDTQYF
TRBJ1-6 | TRBD1 | TRBV5-4 | . | TGTGCCAGCAGTCGGACAGGGGGTAACTATAATTCACCCCTCCACTTT | CASSRTGGNYNSPLHF
TRBJ1-4 | TRBD1 | TRBV6-5 | . | TGTGCCAGCAGCCTAGACAGGGAAGAAAAACTGTTTTTT | CASSLDREEKLFF
TRBJ2-2 | . | TRBV29-1 | . | TGCAGCGTTGAAGATCCGGACTCCCATTTGGCCGGGGAGCTGTTTTTT | CSVEDPDSHLAGELFF